This T cell receptor (beta chain) comes out of a study of blood T cells in healthy people across ages. On the study more broadly: Per every two T cells, about one barcoded beta molecule was captured by template switching.

For this clonotype: Its antigen remains unknown.

Overall study findings and caveats: There were more naive CD4+ cells and higher diversity in long-lived donors than in aged donors. TCR beta diversity per million T cells fell roughly linearly with age.

Combining a sample-barcoded 5' primer with a J-beta primer mix, a second PCR ran for roughly 7 to 11 cycles. Each CDR3 protein is one row after TCRdb ran MiXCR on the 5' RACE reads. The sample shows 1.5 million to 2 million distinct CDR3 sequences, roughly 52% of them seen only once. They isolated at least 6 million PBMCs from each sample. The sequenced sample was blood. The receptor was isolated from a woman aged 40 to 50 in good health.

The CDR3 region is CASSRLKGAGRISDTQYF. In DNA, the CDR3 is TGCGCCAGCAGCCGCTTAAAGGGAGCGGGGAGGATTAGCGATACGCAGTATTTT. The chain carries TRBV4-1 and TRBJ2-3; 7 bases align to TRBD2. Germline values: CDR1 MGHRA, CDR2 YSYEKL. This CDR3 is built from 18 residues. Trimming removed 4 bases from V and 6 bases from J; junction bases left unmatched: 19.